This record covers a single TCR beta chain. This clone turned up a few times. It lacks a known antigen. The input lacks base qualities; no much larger clone sits a single base away. Collaborating institutions collected whole blood in K2EDTA tubes following their own protocols. For TCRbeta analysis, collaborators shipped samples in one of three forms: frozen whole blood, isolated PBMCs, or DNA extracted from either of those sample types. This sample was taken from a study of blood T cell repertoires in COVID-19 (dated by TCRdb to about 2020). For context, the study as a whole: Samples from collaborators originated in the United States, Italy and Spain and spanned both the acute and convalescent phases of COVID-19. The prospective study material was composed of cDNA or gDNA derived from T cells, B-cell-depleted T cells, or PBMCs. Subjects who had been exposed to COVID-19, were actively infected with it, or had recovered from it provided the deeply sampled blood TCRbeta repertoires that made up the dataset. The repertoires were released in a freely available public database meant as a resource for research on the immune response to SARS-CoV-2. Samples came from the ongoing ImmuneRACE study (first 160 participants) plus 1,254 subjects from 6 global collaborators. The sample metadata nearly always contained a de-identified subject ID, COVID-19 status, age in years and sex. Where available, HLA class I and class II types were obtained from metadata supplied by the sample provider rather than from assay-based typing. Findings and caveats that apply to the study as a whole: Clinical and demographic metadata were provided uncurated, with the amount varying by source and participant.

CDR1 is given as MNHEY and CDR2 as SVGEGT, both from the germline V gene. Ends trimmed: V by 2 bases, J by 4 bases; bases unmatched to a gene: 5. From cysteine to phenylalanine, the CDR3 is 16 amino acids long. Only CDR3 DNA remains: 48 bases, in frame from the first base. TCRbeta CDR3 regions were amplified from genomic DNA using the immunoSEQ Assay, a bias-controlled multiplex PCR. As for the original processing: The number of nucleated cells in each sample was estimated by amplification of reference gene primers within the assay. To quantify the absolute abundance of each unique TCRbeta CDR3 rearrangement, sequence reads were collapsed and filtered. For each sample, productive Simpson clonality was calculated by taking the square root of Simpson's diversity index across productive rearrangements. The clones in this table, taken by TCRdb from immuneACCESS, are in-frame only. Not every clone is retained; where verified, under half of the shortfall comes from an unresolved V gene, and the cause of the rest is unknown. V, J and clone size are taken as reported in that table, and D and trimming were inferred from the DNA itself. This sample comprises 130,000 to 150,000 clones, around nine tenths of them detected only once. Of the sample, 10% to 13% falls within the top ten clones.

This TCR derives from a man aged 50 to 60 with active or convalescent COVID-19. Sequenced: peripheral blood. The chain is assembled from TRBV6-2 or TRBV6-3 and TRBJ2-7, with TRBD2 matching 13 junction bases. The DNA is TGTGCCAGCAGTTACACTCCGGGACTAGCGGGATACGAGCAGTACTTC. It is translated as CASSYTPGLAGYEQYF.